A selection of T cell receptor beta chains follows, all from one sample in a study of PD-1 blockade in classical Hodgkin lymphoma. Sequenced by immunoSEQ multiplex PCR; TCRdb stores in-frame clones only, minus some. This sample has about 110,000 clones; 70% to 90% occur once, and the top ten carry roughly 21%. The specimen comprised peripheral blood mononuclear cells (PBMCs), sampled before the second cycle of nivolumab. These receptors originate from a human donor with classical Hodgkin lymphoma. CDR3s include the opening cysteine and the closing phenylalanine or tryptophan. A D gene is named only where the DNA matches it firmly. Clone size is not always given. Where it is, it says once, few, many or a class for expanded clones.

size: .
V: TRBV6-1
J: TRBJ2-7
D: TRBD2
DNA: TGTGCCAGCAGTGAAACTAGCGGGAGCTCCTACGAGCAGTACTTC
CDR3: CASSETSGSSYEQYF

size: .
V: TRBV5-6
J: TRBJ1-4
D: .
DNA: TGTGCCAGCAGCCCAAGAGGGGGACCGCTCGCAACTAATGAAAAACTGTTTTTT
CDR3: CASSPRGGPLATNEKLFF

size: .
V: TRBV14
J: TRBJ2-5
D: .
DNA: TGTGCCAGCAGCCAAGATAGGCGGGTTCGGGAGACCCAGTACTTC
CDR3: CASSQDRRVRETQYF

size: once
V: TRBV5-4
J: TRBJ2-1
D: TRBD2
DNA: TGTGCCAGCAGCTTGAGGAGCGGGAGGGTTGACAATGAGCAGTTCTTC
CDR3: CASSLRSGRVDNEQFF

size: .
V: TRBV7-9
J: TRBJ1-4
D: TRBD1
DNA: TGTGCCAGCAGCTTAGCTTCAGGGGGCCTTGAAAAACTGTTTTTT
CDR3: CASSLASGGLEKLFF

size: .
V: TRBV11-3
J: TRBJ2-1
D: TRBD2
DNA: TGTGCCAGCAGCTTGGGATCTAGCGGGAGGGCCTACAATGAGCAGTTCTTC
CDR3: CASSLGSSGRAYNEQFF

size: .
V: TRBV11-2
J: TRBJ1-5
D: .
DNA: TGTGCCAGCAGCTTAACCGGAGGGAAAGGCCAGCCCCAGCATTTT
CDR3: CASSLTGGKGQPQHF

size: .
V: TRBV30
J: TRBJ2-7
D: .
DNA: TGTGCCTGGAGTTCATTCGTATACGAGCAGTACTTC
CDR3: CAWSSFVYEQYF

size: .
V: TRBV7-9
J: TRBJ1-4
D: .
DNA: TGTGCCAGCAGCTTCCCTCAGGGTAATGAAAAACTGTTTTTT
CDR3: CASSFPQGNEKLFF

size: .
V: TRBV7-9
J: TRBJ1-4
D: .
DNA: TGTGCCAGCAGCCGGAGGGTCCTTAATGAAAAACTGTTTTTT
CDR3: CASSRRVLNEKLFF

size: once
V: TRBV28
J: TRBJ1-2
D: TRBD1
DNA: TGTGCCAGCACCCCGACAGGGCATGACTATGGCTACACCTTC
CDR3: CASTPTGHDYGYTF

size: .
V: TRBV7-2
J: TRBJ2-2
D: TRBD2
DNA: TGTGCCAGCAGATCGGGAGGGCGGAAAACCGGGGAGCTGTTTTTT
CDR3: CASRSGGRKTGELFF

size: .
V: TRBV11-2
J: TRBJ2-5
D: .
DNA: TGTGCCAGCGGCATGTGGGCGGGGAATCAAGAGACCCAGTACTTC
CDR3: CASGMWAGNQETQYF

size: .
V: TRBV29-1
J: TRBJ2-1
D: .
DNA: TGCAGCGTTGAAGAAAATCGGTACAATGAGCAGTTCTTC
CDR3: CSVEENRYNEQFF

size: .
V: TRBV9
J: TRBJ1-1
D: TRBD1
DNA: TGTGCCAGCAGCGTATTAGGACAGGGCGGGGTAATCACTGAAGCTTTCTTT
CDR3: CASSVLGQGGVITEAFF

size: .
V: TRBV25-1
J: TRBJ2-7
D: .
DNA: TGTGCCAGCACCGGACAGTACTACGAGCAGTACTTC
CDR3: CASTGQYYEQYF

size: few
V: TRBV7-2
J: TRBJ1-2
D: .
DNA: TGTGCCAGCAGCCCCCAGCTCAACTATGGCTACACCTTC
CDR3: CASSPQLNYGYTF

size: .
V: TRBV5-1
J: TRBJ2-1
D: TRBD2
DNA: TGCGCCAGCAGCATCGGACTAGCGGGACAGTTCTTC
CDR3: CASSIGLAGQFF

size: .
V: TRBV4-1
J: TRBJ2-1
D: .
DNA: TGCGCCAGCAGCCAAATCCTCCGGACAGCGGGCACCTACAATGAGCAGTTCTTC
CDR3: CASSQILRTAGTYNEQFF

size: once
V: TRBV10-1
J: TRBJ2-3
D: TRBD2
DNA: TGCGCCAGCAGCGGCGGACTAGCGGGACCCCGGGCAGATACGCAGTATTTT
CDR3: CASSGGLAGPRADTQYF

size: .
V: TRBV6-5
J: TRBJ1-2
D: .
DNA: TGTGCCAGCAGTTCGACATATTCCGCTGTCTACACCTTC
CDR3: CASSSTYSAVYTF

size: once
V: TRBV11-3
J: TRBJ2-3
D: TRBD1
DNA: TGTGCCAGCGGTGGGACAGGGGCTGATACGCAGTATTTT
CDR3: CASGGTGADTQYF

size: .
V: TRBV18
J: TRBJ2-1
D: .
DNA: TGTGCCAGCTCACCAAACGCGCGGAGCTCCTACAATGAGCAGTTCTTC
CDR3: CASSPNARSSYNEQFF

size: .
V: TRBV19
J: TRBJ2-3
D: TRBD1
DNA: TGTGCCAGTAGCAATTCAGGGGGCTCGCAGTATTTT
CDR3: CASSNSGGSQYF

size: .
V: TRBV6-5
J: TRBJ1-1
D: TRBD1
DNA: TGTGCCAGCAGTTCCCATACCTTTGACAGGGACACTGAAGCTTTCTTT
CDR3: CASSSHTFDRDTEAFF

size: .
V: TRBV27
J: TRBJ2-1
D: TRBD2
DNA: TGTGCCAGCAGCCCGGGGACTAGCGGGAGCGATGAGCAGTTCTTC
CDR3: CASSPGTSGSDEQFF

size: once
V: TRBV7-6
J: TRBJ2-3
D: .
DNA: TGTGCCAGCAGCTTAGGCGAACACACAGATACGCAGTATTTT
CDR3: CASSLGEHTDTQYF

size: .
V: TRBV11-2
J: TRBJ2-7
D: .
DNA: TGTGCCAGCAGCTTCGGAGACTTATCTTCCTACGAGCAGTACTTC
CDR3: CASSFGDLSSYEQYF